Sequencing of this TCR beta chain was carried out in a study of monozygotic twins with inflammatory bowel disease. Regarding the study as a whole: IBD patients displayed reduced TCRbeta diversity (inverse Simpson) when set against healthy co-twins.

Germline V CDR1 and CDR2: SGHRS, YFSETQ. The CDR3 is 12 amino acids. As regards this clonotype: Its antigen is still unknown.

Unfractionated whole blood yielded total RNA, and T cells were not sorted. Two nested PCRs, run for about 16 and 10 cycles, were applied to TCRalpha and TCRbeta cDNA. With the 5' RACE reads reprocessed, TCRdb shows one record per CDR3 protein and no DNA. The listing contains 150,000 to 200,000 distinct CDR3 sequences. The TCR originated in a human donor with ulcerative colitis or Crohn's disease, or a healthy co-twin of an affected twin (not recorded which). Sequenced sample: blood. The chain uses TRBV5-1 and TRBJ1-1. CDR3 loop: CASSPVGTEAFF.